The TCR beta chain described here comes from a study of blood T cell repertoires in COVID-19. This clone was picked up one time. In the authors' methods: Nucleated cell number was recorded as an estimate derived from reference gene primer amplification. The method was immunoSEQ multiplex PCR; TCRdb's version includes in-frame clones alone and lacks a portion of them. Clonal size and the V and J genes are those of that table, whereas D and trimming came from the DNA. There are more than 400,000 clones in the sample; 75% to 90% occur only once, and under 0.75% lies in the top ten. The CDR3 has 13 amino acids. The V end was cut by 1 base, the J end by 8 bases, with 9 bases between. CDR1 and CDR2 from the germline V gene are SGHTA and FQGNSA.

The sample was PBMCs or T cells enriched from blood (not recorded which). This receptor was obtained from a woman aged 18 to 35 who had recovered from COVID-19. The V and J genes are TRBV7-2 and TRBJ2-1; TRBD2 is a possible D gene (5 bases). The CDR3 sequence: CASSLGTRDEQFF. The CDR3 DNA reads TGTGCCAGCAGCTTAGGGACTCGTGATGAGCAGTTCTTC.